Listed below are T cell receptor beta chains from one sample, sequenced in a study of T cells in Graves' hyperthyroidism and ophthalmopathy. TCRdb reprocessed the multiplex PCR reads with MiXCR, giving one entry per CDR3 protein. Here the sample spans 600,000 to 750,000 distinct CDR3 sequences, 15% to 20% being singletons. Input material: blood. These receptors all stem from a man aged 50-60 years with Graves' hyperthyroidism. CDR3s include the opening cysteine and the closing phenylalanine or tryptophan. Fields, in order: V gene, D gene, clone size, J gene, CDR3 protein, CDR3 DNA. A D gene is named only where the DNA matches it firmly. Clone sizes are given selectively: once, few, many, or a class where the clone is expanded.

TRBV11-2	.	many	TRBJ2-1	CASSLDRGQRYREQFF	TGTGCCAGCAGCTTAGACCGAGGACAGAGGTACCGTGAGCAGTTCTTC
TRBV27	.	.	TRBJ2-3	CPSSPRSVSTDTQYF	TGTCCCAGCAGTCCCCGTAGCGTGAGCACAGATACGCAGTATTTT
TRBV30	.	.	TRBJ2-3	CAWSVRDSGTDTQYF	TGTGCCTGGAGTGTACGGGACTCAGGCACAGATACGCAGTATTTT
TRBV27	.	many	TRBJ1-1	CASSLLAGVRAEAFF	TGTGCCAGCAGTTTATTGGCAGGGGTGAGGGCTGAAGCTTTCTTT
TRBV14	.	.	TRBJ2-1	CASSQNQLAERTYNEQFF	TGTGCCAGCAGCCAAAATCAGTTAGCGGAGCGAACCTACAATGAGCAGTTCTTC
TRBV2	TRBD2	many	TRBJ2-3	CASRAYALAGLTDTQYF	TGTGCCAGCAGGGCCTATGCCTTAGCGGGTCTCACAGATACGCAGTATTTT
TRBV5-8	.	many	TRBJ2-6	CASSLWGANVLTF	TGTGCCAGCAGCTTGTGGGGGGCCAACGTCCTGACTTTC
TRBV28	.	many	TRBJ2-3	CASSPVGQYTDTQYF	TGTGCCAGCAGTCCCGTAGGACAATACACAGATACGCAGTATTTT
TRBV27	.	many	TRBJ2-5	CASSLLMAGQETQYF	TGTGCCAGCAGTTTATTAATGGCAGGCCAAGAGACCCAGTACTTC
TRBV7-9	.	few	TRBJ2-2	CASTHSRVTGELFF	TGTGCCAGCACCCATTCCAGGGTCACCGGGGAGCTGTTTTTT
TRBV3-1	.	.	TRBJ2-3	CASSLNSGTYTDTQYF	TGTGCCAGCAGCTTAAATAGCGGCACCTACACAGATACGCAGTATTTT
TRBV2	.	many	TRBJ1-2	CASSSSLGTSGYTF	TGTGCCAGCAGTAGCTCCCTTGGGACCTCTGGCTACACCTTC
TRBV6-1	.	many	TRBJ2-7	CASSEVPGDVYEQYF	TGTGCCAGCAGTGAAGTTCCGGGGGACGTCTACGAGCAGTACTTC
TRBV7-3	TRBD2	many	TRBJ2-3	CASSEQPATSGSTDTQYF	TGTGCCAGCAGCGAACAACCGGCGACTAGCGGGAGCACAGATACGCAGTATTTT
TRBV10-3	TRBD1	many	TRBJ2-7	CAISESRQGKYEQYF	TGTGCCATCAGTGAGTCGAGACAGGGCAAGTACGAGCAGTACTTC
TRBV7-3	TRBD2	many	TRBJ2-5	CASSLSGSRETQYF	TGTGCCAGCAGTTTGAGCGGGAGTAGAGAGACCCAGTACTTC
TRBV12-3/TRBV12-4	.	.	TRBJ2-3	CASSPSRSDTQYF	TGTGCCAGCAGTCCCTCTAGGTCAGATACGCAGTATTTT
TRBV3-1	.	few	TRBJ2-2	CASSGQGRGRSGELFF	TGTGCCAGCAGCGGCCAGGGGCGGGGGAGGTCCGGGGAGCTGTTTTTT
TRBV28	.	.	TRBJ1-5	CASSKSMGVPTQHF	TGTGCCAGCAGTAAGAGCATGGGGGTCCCGACCCAGCATTTT
TRBV11-3	.	many	TRBJ2-2	CASSLAGGTGELFF	TGTGCCAGCAGCTTAGCGGGTGGTACCGGGGAGCTGTTTTTT
TRBV5-1	TRBD2	few	TRBJ2-7	CASSATAGSSYEQYF	TGCGCCAGCAGCGCAACAGCGGGAAGCTCCTACGAGCAGTACTTC
TRBV19	.	.	TRBJ1-6	CAGGSSYNSPLHF	TGTGCCGGGGGAAGCTCCTATAATTCACCCCTCCACTTT
TRBV7-9	TRBD1	many	TRBJ1-5	CASSLQGAGNQPQHF	TGTGCCAGCAGCTTACAGGGGGCGGGCAATCAGCCCCAGCATTTT
TRBV19	TRBD2	few	TRBJ2-5	CASISGRETQYF	TGTGCCAGTATTAGCGGGAGAGAGACCCAGTACTTC
TRBV6-1	.	many	TRBJ2-1	CASSTGLAGRDRVQFF	TGTGCCAGCAGTACGGGACTCGCGGGACGCGATAGGGTGCAGTTCTTC
TRBV7-9	TRBD2	many	TRBJ2-7	CASSSGGGRHEQYF	TGTGCCAGCAGCTCCGGGGGGGGGAGACACGAGCAGTACTTC
TRBV29-1	.	many	TRBJ2-2	CSVAYTGELFF	TGCAGCGTTGCATACACCGGGGAGCTGTTTTTT
TRBV29-1	TRBD1	few	TRBJ1-1	CSADRTGALNTEAFF	TGCAGCGCTGATCGGACAGGGGCACTGAACACTGAAGCTTTCTTT
TRBV6-1	.	many	TRBJ1-1	CASSWTVGTEAFF	TGTGCCAGCAGCTGGACAGTCGGCACTGAAGCTTTCTTT
TRBV7-2	.	many	TRBJ2-3	CASSFGLSPDTQYF	TGTGCCAGCAGCTTTGGGCTATCCCCAGATACGCAGTATTTT
TRBV7-9	.	few	TRBJ2-7	CASSLGLASETLDSYEQYF	TGTGCCAGCAGCTTAGGGTTGGCTAGCGAGACTCTGGACTCCTACGAGCAGTACTTC
TRBV14	TRBD1	few	TRBJ2-1	CASSQPGQGPNEQFF	TGTGCCAGCAGCCAACCGGGACAGGGTCCCAATGAGCAGTTCTTC
TRBV27	.	many	TRBJ1-3	CASSLNRDNTIYF	TGTGCCAGCAGTTTAAACAGGGACAACACCATATATTTT
TRBV12-3/TRBV12-4	.	many	TRBJ1-6	CASSLNTYSYNSPLHF	TGTGCCAGCAGTTTGAACACCTACTCCTATAATTCACCCCTCCACTTT
TRBV5-1	.	.	TRBJ2-3	CASSLGLRSTDTQYF	TGCGCCAGCAGCTTGGGGCTTAGGAGCACAGATACGCAGTATTTT
TRBV7-2	TRBD2	.	TRBJ2-5	CASSSRLAGGGEETQCF	TGTGCCAGCAGCTCGAGACTAGCGGGAGGAGGAGAGGAGACCCAGTGCTTC
TRBV28	.	many	TRBJ1-5	CASSSMGSHSNQPQHF	TGTGCCAGCAGTTCCATGGGGAGCCATAGCAATCAGCCCCAGCATTTT
TRBV7-3	.	.	TRBJ1-5	CASSQEVSGAQPQHF	TGTGCCAGCAGCCAGGAGGTATCAGGGGCTCAGCCCCAGCATTTT
TRBV7-3	.	many	TRBJ2-7	CASSLPGSTNEQYF	TGTGCCAGCAGCTTACCTGGGAGTACCAACGAGCAGTACTTC
TRBV2	.	many	TRBJ2-1	CASSPKGGFLINEQFF	TGTGCCAGCAGTCCCAAGGGGGGTTTCCTCATTAATGAGCAGTTCTTC
TRBV30	.	.	TRBJ2-5	CAFSGVQGGLETQYF	TGTGCCTTTTCCGGGGTCCAGGGGGGTTTAGAGACCCAGTACTTC
TRBV10-3	TRBD2	many	TRBJ2-7	CAIRTSGYEQYF	TGTGCCATCAGGACTAGCGGCTACGAGCAGTACTTC
TRBV7-2	TRBD2	few	TRBJ2-1	CASKGSGGYNEQFF	TGTGCCAGCAAGGGCAGCGGGGGATACAATGAGCAGTTCTTC
TRBV11-2	.	.	TRBJ2-5	CASSLNTETQYF	TGTGCCAGCAGCCTCAATACAGAGACCCAGTACTTC
TRBV10-3	.	many	TRBJ1-3	CAISENLSSGNTIYF	TGTGCCATCAGTGAAAACCTTTCCTCTGGAAACACCATATATTTT
TRBV19	TRBD1	few	TRBJ2-7	CASSITGTGGTNYEQYF	TGTGCCAGTAGTATCACCGGGACAGGGGGAACCAACTACGAGCAGTACTTC
TRBV6-5	.	.	TRBJ2-3	CASSYSIAGGDTQYF	TGTGCCAGCAGTTACTCGATAGCCGGCGGGGATACGCAGTATTTT